This T cell receptor (beta chain) originates from a study of OX40 agonist ivuxolimab in advanced cancers. Notes on the research overall: Ivuxolimab was a fully human IgG2 agonistic monoclonal antibody targeting the costimulatory receptor OX40 (CD134). Intravenous ivuxolimab was administered to patients every 2 weeks at six dose levels: 0.01, 0.1, 0.3, 1.5, 3 and 10 mg/kg. Of the 50 to 55 dose-escalation patients, hepatocellular carcinoma was present in around 19, melanoma in approximately 15, renal cell carcinoma in 9 and head and neck cancer in 9. The dose-escalation cohort was 80% to 90% male with a mean age of approximately 59 years, ranging from roughly 20 to 80. Patients were allowed to have had prior anti-PD-1, anti-PD-L1 or anti-CTLA-4 therapy, and roughly 40% of the dose-escalation patients had previously received checkpoint inhibitors. Partial responses occurred in three dose-escalation patients, of whom one had hepatocellular carcinoma and two had cutaneous melanoma. Peripheral TCRbeta sequencing aimed to test whether ivuxolimab altered TCR sequence diversity and caused clonal T-cell expansion. The monotherapy dose-escalation portion (N ≈ 52 patients) of the phase I ivuxolimab trial is reported in the paper. General conclusions and limits of the study: In the 0.1-3.0 mg/kg groups, partial responders had among the lowest normalized peripheral clonal expansion, particularly in CD8+ T cells. At doses from 0.1 to 3.0 mg/kg, clonal expansion was seen in both CD4+ and CD8+ blood T cells between baseline and week 6. Which antigens the clonally expanded peripheral T cells were specific for was not determined. After ivuxolimab, more expanded clones were found on average in CD8+ T cells than in CD4+ T cells. Low levels of normalized T-cell clonal expansion were also seen in some patients who did not respond.

Remarks on this clone: Its antigen target is currently unknown. No quality values exist for individual bases; no much larger clone is one base distant.

The germline V gene specifies KGHSH as CDR1 and LQKENI as CDR2. The CDR3 sequence holds 15 residues, the cysteine and phenylalanine included. The entry retains the CDR3 DNA only, 45 bases that are in frame from base 1. V is clipped by 0 bases and J by 1 base, and the sequence between their germline boundaries is 4 bases long. Patients with autoimmune disease history or receiving systemic immunosuppression were excluded from the trial. Peripheral blood for TCR sequencing was collected from all dose cohorts at baseline, on cycle 4 day 1, and on cycle 7 day 1. Samples came from an open-label, multicenter, first-in-human phase I dose-escalation trial of ivuxolimab. Adults with locally advanced or metastatic melanoma, renal cell, hepatocellular, or head and neck squamous cell carcinoma were enrolled in the trial. Before TCR sequencing, CD4+ T cells and CD8+ T cells from peripheral blood were sorted into separate populations.

Genomic DNA was extracted from sorted cells for sequencing of the TCRbeta CDR3 region. The immunoSEQ Assay was used for sequencing of TCRbeta CDR3 regions. What TCRdb holds here is the immuneACCESS table cut down to in-frame rearrangements. Part of the clones is not present; checked against another copy, under half of the missing clones reflect an unresolved V gene, and the others are unexplained. For this sample the table gives 66,000 or so clones, of which 82% were detected only once. The top ten constitute around 0.47% of the sample. This clonotype originated in an adult with an advanced solid tumor such as melanoma, head and neck, liver or kidney cancer. The sample here was CD4+ or CD8+ T cells sorted from blood, taken in a trial of the OX40 agonist ivuxolimab. The rearranged chain carries TRBV18 and TRBJ2-6, with no reliable assignment of the D segment. The DNA reads TGTGCCAGCTCACCACCCATATCTGGGGCCAACGTCCTGACTTTC. Its translation reads: CASSPPISGANVLTF.